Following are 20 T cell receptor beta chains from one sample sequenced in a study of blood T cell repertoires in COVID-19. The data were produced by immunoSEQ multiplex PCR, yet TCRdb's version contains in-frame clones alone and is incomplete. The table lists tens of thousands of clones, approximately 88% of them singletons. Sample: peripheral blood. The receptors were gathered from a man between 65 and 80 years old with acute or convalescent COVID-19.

The CDR3 here is CATSDLRAGNYGYTF. CDR3 in DNA: TGTGCCACCAGTGATTTAAGGGCGGGGAACTATGGCTACACCTTC. V and J are TRBV24-1 and TRBJ1-2; no definite D call. In germline, CDR1 is KGHDR, CDR2 SFDVKD. The CDR3 contains 15 residues. With 1 base removed from V and 2 bases from J, the gap between germline ends came to 10 bases.

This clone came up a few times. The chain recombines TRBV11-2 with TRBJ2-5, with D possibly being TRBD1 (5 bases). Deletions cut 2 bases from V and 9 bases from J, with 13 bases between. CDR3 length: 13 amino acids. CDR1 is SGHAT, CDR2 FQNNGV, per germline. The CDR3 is CASSLTGARAQYF. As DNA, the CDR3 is TGTGCCAGCAGCTTAACTGGGGCCCGTGCCCAGTACTTC.

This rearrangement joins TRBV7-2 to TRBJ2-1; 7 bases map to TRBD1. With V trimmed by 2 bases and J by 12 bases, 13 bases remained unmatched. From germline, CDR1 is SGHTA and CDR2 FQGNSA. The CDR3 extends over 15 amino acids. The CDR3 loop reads CASSLRGQPSLGQFF. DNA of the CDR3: TGTGCCAGCAGCTTAAGGGGACAGCCGTCTTTGGGGCAGTTCTTC. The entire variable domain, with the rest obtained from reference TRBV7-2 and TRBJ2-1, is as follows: GAGVSQSPSNKVTEKGKDVELRCDPISGHTALYWYRQSLGQGLEFLIYFQGNSAPDKSGLPSDRFSAERTGGSVSTLTIQRTQQEDSAVYLCASSLRGQPSLGQFFGPGTRLTVL.

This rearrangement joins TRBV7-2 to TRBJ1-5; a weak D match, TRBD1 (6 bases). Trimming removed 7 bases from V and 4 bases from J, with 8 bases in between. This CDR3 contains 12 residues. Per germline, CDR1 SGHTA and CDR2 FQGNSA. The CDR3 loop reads CASTDRNQPQHF. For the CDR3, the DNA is TGTGCCAGCACGGACAGAAATCAGCCCCAGCATTTT.

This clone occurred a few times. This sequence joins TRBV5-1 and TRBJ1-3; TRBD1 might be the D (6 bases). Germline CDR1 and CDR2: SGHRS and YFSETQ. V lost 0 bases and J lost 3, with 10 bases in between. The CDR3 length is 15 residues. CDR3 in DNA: TGCGCCAGCAGCTTGGGGGGGCGAAGTGGAAACACCATATATTTT. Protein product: CASSLGGRSGNTIYF.

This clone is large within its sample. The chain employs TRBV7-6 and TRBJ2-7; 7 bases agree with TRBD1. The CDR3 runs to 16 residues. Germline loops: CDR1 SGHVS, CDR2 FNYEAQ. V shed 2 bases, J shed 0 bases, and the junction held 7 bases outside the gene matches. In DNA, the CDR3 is TGTGCCAGCAGCTTACCGGACCGGGACAGCTCCTACGAGCAGTACTTC. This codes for CASSLPDRDSSYEQYF.

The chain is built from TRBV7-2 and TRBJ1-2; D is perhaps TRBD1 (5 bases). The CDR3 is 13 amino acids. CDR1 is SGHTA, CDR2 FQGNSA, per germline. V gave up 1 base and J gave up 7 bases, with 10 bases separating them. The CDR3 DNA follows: TGTGCCAGCAGCTTAGGTGGGGCGCTTGGCTACACCTTC. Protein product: CASSLGGALGYTF.

CDR3 nucleotides: TGCGCCAGCAGTGGGACAGAAAAAGAGACCCAGTACTTC. Translation: CASSGTEKETQYF. This chain connects TRBV10-1 to TRBJ2-5, with a possible D match to TRBD1 (6 bases). The CDR3 length is 13 residues. Germline V gives CDR1 WNHNN, CDR2 SYGVQD (reference sequence). Trimming removed 4 bases at V and 3 bases at J, with 9 bases between.

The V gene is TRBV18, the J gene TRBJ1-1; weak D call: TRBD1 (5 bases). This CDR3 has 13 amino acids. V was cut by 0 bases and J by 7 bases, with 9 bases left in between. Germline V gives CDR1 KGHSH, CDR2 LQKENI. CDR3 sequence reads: CASSPPSQGEAFF. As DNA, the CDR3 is TGTGCCAGCTCACCACCGTCCCAGGGTGAAGCTTTCTTT.

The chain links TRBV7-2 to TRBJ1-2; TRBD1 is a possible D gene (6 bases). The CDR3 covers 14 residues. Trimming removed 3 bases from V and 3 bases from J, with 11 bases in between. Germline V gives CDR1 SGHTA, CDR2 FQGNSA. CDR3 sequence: CASSLAQGHYGYTF. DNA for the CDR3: TGTGCCAGCAGCTTGGCACAGGGTCACTATGGCTACACCTTC.

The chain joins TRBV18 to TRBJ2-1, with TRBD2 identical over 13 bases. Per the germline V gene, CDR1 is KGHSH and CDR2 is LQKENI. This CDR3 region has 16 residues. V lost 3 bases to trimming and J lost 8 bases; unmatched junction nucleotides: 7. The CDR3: CASSPKTSGGRYEQFF. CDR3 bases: TGTGCCAGCTCACCGAAGACTAGCGGGGGGAGGTATGAGCAGTTCTTC.

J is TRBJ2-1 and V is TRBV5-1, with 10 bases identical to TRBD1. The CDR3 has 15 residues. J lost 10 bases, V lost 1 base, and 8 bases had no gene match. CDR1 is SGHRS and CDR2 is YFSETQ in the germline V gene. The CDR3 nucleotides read TGCGCCAGCAGCTTGCCCGGGACAGGGGCAGGGGAGCAGTTCTTC. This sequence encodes CASSLPGTGAGEQFF.

CDR3 bases: TGTGCCAGCAGCGTAGGTGGAGGGCACGAGACCCAGTACTTC. Protein: CASSVGGGHETQYF. The V gene is TRBV9, the J gene TRBJ2-5, with TRBD2 as a possible D gene (6 bases). CDR3 length equals 14 residues. Germline-derived CDR1 and CDR2 are SGDLS and YYNGEE. V lost 0 bases and J 5 bases, leaving 11 bases between the germline ends.

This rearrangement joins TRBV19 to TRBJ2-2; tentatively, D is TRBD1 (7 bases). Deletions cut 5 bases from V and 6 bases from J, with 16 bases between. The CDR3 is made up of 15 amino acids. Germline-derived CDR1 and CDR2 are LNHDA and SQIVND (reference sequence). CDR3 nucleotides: TGTGCCAGTAGTTTCCCAGGGGGGAAGGCCGGGGAGCTGTTTTTT. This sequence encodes CASSFPGGKAGELFF.

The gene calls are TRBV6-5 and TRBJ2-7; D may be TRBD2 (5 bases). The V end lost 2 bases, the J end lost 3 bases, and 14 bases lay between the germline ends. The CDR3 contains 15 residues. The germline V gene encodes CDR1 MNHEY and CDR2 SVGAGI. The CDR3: CASSYPTAGNYEQYF. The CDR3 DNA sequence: TGTGCCAGCAGTTACCCGACGGCGGGTAACTACGAGCAGTACTTC.

CDR3 sequence (DNA): TGTGCCAGCAGGCCATCTAGCGACGATGAGCAGTTCTTC. This translates into CASRPSSDDEQFF. The rearrangement links TRBV7-2 to TRBJ2-1, with D perhaps TRBD2 (6 bases). Germline CDR1 SGHTA, CDR2 FQGNSA. The CDR3 contains 13 residues. Trimming removed 6 bases from V and 8 bases from J, with 14 bases in between. Full variable domain (missing parts from reference TRBV7-2 and TRBJ2-1): GAGVSQSPSNKVTEKGKDVELRCDPISGHTALYWYRQSLGQGLEFLIYFQGNSAPDKSGLPSDRFSAERTGGSVSTLTIQRTQQEDSAVYLCASRPSSDDEQFFGPGTRLTVL.

The CDR3 DNA reads TGTGCCAGCAGCTTAGGGACTAGCGGGCACACAGATACGCAGTATTTT. It translates to CASSLGTSGHTDTQYF. This chain connects TRBV7-9 to TRBJ2-3; 11 nucleotides agree with TRBD2. Losses at the gene ends were 1 base for V and 2 bases for J; bases not matched to a gene: 2. Per germline, CDR1 SEHNR and CDR2 FQNEAQ (reference sequence). This CDR3 region has 16 residues. Looking up the rest from reference TRBV7-9 and TRBJ2-3 gives the full variable domain: DTGVSQNPRHKITKRGQNVTFRCDPISEHNRLYWYRQTLGQGPEFLTYFQNEAQLEKSRLLSDRFSAERPKGSFSTLEIQRTEQGDSAMYLCASSLGTSGHTDTQYFGPGTRLTVL.

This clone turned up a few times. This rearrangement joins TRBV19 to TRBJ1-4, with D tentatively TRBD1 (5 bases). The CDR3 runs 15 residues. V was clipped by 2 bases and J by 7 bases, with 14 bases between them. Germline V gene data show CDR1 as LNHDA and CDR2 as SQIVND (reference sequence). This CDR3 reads CASSIPPGLGEKLFF. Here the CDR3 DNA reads TGTGCCAGTAGTATACCCCCAGGGCTAGGTGAAAAACTGTTTTTT.

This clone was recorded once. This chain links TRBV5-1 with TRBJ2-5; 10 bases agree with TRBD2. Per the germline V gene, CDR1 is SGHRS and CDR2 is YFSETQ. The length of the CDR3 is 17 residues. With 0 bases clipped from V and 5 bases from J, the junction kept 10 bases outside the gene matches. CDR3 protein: CASSLGSSGSFGETQYF. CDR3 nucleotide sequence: TGCGCCAGCAGCTTGGGTTCTAGCGGGAGTTTCGGGGAGACCCAGTACTTC.

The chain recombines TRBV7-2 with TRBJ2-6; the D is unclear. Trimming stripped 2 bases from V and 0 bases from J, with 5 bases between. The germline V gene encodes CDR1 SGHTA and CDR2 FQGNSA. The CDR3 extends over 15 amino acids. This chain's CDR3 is CASSLFSSGANVLTF. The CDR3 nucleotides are TGTGCCAGCAGCTTATTCAGCTCTGGGGCCAACGTCCTGACTTTC.